The entry below describes one T cell receptor beta chain. Its target is not known. PCR primers comprised 60 Vbeta and 13 Jbeta primers. TCRdb's table, derived via immunoSEQ multiplex PCR, lists solely in-frame clones and lacks some. The sample includes 150,000 or so clones, roughly 83% seen only once; the top ten take about 1%. Germline V gives CDR1 SQVTM, CDR2 ANQGSEA. With 4 bases removed from V and 5 bases from J, the gap between germline ends came to 17 bases. The CDR3 is made up of 14 amino acids. The data were obtained in a study of cytomegalovirus exposure and HLA in healthy donors. Study-level findings and limits: Associated with cytomegalovirus, according to the listing, were 150 to 200 TCR beta chains.

This TCR was recovered from a man in his thirties or forties in good health and CMV-seronegative. The rearrangement links TRBV29-1 to TRBJ1-2, with D possibly TRBD1 on 6 matching bases. Material for sequencing was PBMCs. The CDR3, as DNA: TGCAGCGTTGGGGGGGGCAGAGAGAAGTATGGCTACACCTTC. Translation: CSVGGGREKYGYTF.